Shown below are 21 T cell receptor beta chains from a single sample sequenced in a study of blood T cell repertoires in COVID-19. Clones were sequenced by immunoSEQ multiplex PCR, and TCRdb holds only the in-frame ones, with some missing. The sample records tens of thousands of clones, 89% being singletons. Sequencing was done on a sample of peripheral blood. All receptors derive from a woman aged 80 or over with active COVID-19.

The J gene is TRBJ2-5, the V gene TRBV28; perhaps TRBD1 as D (5 bases). Germline CDR1 is MDHEN and CDR2 is SYDVKM. The CDR3 spans 15 residues. V gave up 3 bases and J gave up 4 bases, with 15 bases separating them. The CDR3 coding sequence is TGTGCCAGCAGTTTTTCTGGGGCAATCAGAGAGACCCAGTACTTC. This codes for CASSFSGAIRETQYF.

V gene TRBV21-1 combines with J gene TRBJ2-3; the D call of TRBD2 is as the table states it, not checked on the DNA. TRBV21-1 is a pseudogene segment. The CDR3 length is 19 residues. This CDR3 reads CASSSRRGLAGGPVDTQYF. CDR3 coding DNA: TGTGCCAGCAGCTCCCGAAGAGGGCTAGCGGGAGGGCCGGTAGATACGCAGTATTTT.

This clone was counted once. Mismatch with germline at one junction end may stem from a read error. The genes are TRBV7-7 and TRBJ2-1; tentative D call: TRBD1 (5 bases). The CDR3 loop spans 13 amino acids. CDR1 SSHAT and CDR2 FNYEAQ come from the germline V gene (reference sequence). The CDR3 reads CASSLGVGFEQFF. The CDR3 region has the DNA TGTGCTAGCAGCTTAGGGGTCGGGTTTGAGCAGTTCTTC.

This chain links TRBV28 with TRBJ1-3; 9 bases align to TRBD1. V lost 0 bases and J lost 7; bases outside the gene matches: 10. Germline loops: CDR1 MDHEN, CDR2 SYDVKM. CDR3 length: 17 amino acids. CDR3 in DNA: TGTGCCAGCAGTTTATGGGGCACCGGGACAGGGATCAACACCATATATTTT. Protein sequence: CASSLWGTGTGINTIYF.

V and J are TRBV11-3 and TRBJ2-3; 7 nucleotides align to TRBD2. Unmatched junction bases numbered 6, after V lost 6 bases and J lost 0 bases. The CDR3 covers 15 residues. Germline lookup yields CDR1 SGHNT and CDR2 YENEEA. CDR3 amino acids: CASSPSGTSTDTQYF. Here the CDR3 DNA reads TGTGCCAGCAGTCCGAGCGGGACTAGCACAGATACGCAGTATTTT.

This sequence joins TRBV7-3 and TRBJ2-5; maybe TRBD2 (6 bases). Trimming cost V 4 bases and J 4 bases, with 16 bases left between them. Germline loops: CDR1 SGHTA, CDR2 FQGTGA. The CDR3 runs to 15 residues. CDR3 sequence: CASSWIPGTAETQYF. CDR3 bases: TGTGCCAGCAGCTGGATCCCCGGGACTGCAGAGACCCAGTACTTC.

Worth noting for this clone: The junction does not match germline at one end; this may be a read error. V gene TRBV15 combines with J gene TRBJ2-1; 9 positions match TRBD1. The CDR3 covers 15 residues. Germline assignment: CDR1 LNHNV and CDR2 YYDKDF (reference sequence). This chain's CDR3 is CATSRDRGTYNEQFF. The CDR3, as DNA: TGTGCCACCAGCCGAGACAGGGGGACCTACAATGAGCAGTTCTTC.

The chain carries TRBV25-1 and TRBJ1-5; no clear D. V was trimmed by 1 base and J by 5 bases, leaving 6 bases between them. CDR3 length equals 13 residues. The germline V gene has CDR1 MGHDK and CDR2 SYGVNS. The CDR3 DNA reads as TGTGCCAGCAGTGAATCGGGTTATCAGCCCCAGCATTTT. It translates to CASSESGYQPQHF.

The chain links TRBV7-8 to TRBJ2-5, with 9 bases fitting TRBD1. Losses at the gene ends were 5 bases for V and 3 bases for J; bases not matched to a gene: 1. This CDR3 is built from 13 residues. The germline CDR1 and CDR2 sequences are SGHVS and FQNEAQ. The CDR3: CASSRDREETQYF. CDR3 in DNA: TGTGCCAGCAGCCGGGACAGGGAAGAGACCCAGTACTTC.

J is TRBJ2-7 and V is TRBV7-2; TRBD2 matches at 9 bases. J gave up 3 bases and V 5 bases, and 8 bases lay outside the gene matches. CDR1 and CDR2 from the germline V gene are SGHTA and FQGNSA. This CDR3 spans 15 amino acids. For the CDR3, the DNA is TGTGCCAGCAGCCTTGGGAGCGGGAGGTTCTACGAGCAGTACTTC. It encodes CASSLGSGRFYEQYF.

V gene TRBV7-6 combines with J gene TRBJ2-5; TRBD2 matches at 8 bases. The CDR3 sequence is 16 residues long. With V trimmed by 1 base and J by 4 bases, 8 bases remained unmatched. Germline V lookup: CDR1 SGHVS, CDR2 FNYEAQ. The CDR3 protein is CASSLVGGEDRETQYF. The CDR3 DNA reads as TGTGCCAGCAGCTTAGTCGGGGGGGAGGACCGAGAGACCCAGTACTTC.

CDR3 nucleotides: TGTGCCAGCAGTCTCCCCCAGGCGGGAGACAATGAGCAGTTCTTC. It codes for CASSLPQAGDNEQFF. The rearrangement joins TRBV6-2 or TRBV6-3 to TRBJ2-1, with 7 bases that match TRBD2. The germline V gene encodes CDR1 MNHEY and CDR2 SVGEGT. With 5 bases clipped from V and 5 bases from J, the junction kept 9 bases outside the gene matches. CDR3 size: 15 residues.

The V gene is TRBV10-3, the J gene TRBJ2-3; D unresolved. Trimming took off 1 base at V and 4 bases at J, with 12 bases between the two ends. Germline CDR1 ENHRY, CDR2 SYGVKD. This CDR3 region has 15 residues. The CDR3 sequence: CAISEFGGGADTQYF. The CDR3 DNA follows: TGTGCCATCAGTGAGTTTGGCGGCGGCGCAGATACGCAGTATTTT.

This chain uses TRBV6-7 with TRBJ2-7; D might be TRBD2 (6 bases). TRBV6-7 has ORF status, its function being uncertain. The V end was cut by 5 bases, the J end by 3 bases, with 20 bases between. The CDR3 runs to 16 residues. This CDR3 is CASSALARVGLYEQYF. The DNA for the CDR3 is TGTGCCAGCAGTGCACTAGCTCGTGTGGGGCTCTACGAGCAGTACTTC.

The V and J genes are TRBV5-1 and TRBJ2-2, with D maybe TRBD2 (5 bases). Deletions cut 4 bases from V and 2 bases from J, with 15 bases between. CDR1 is SGHRS and CDR2 is YFSETQ in the germline V gene. The CDR3 contains 16 residues. CDR3 amino acids: CASSPDSPPNTGELFF. The CDR3 nucleotides read TGCGCCAGCAGCCCGGACTCTCCCCCAAACACCGGGGAGCTGTTTTTT.

The chain recombines TRBV5-1 with TRBJ2-3; D may be TRBD2 (5 bases). Germline values: CDR1 SGHRS, CDR2 YFSETQ. The CDR3 covers 13 residues. V was pared by 4 bases and J by 9 bases, with 15 bases between. This CDR3 is CASSPGTTWTQYF. The CDR3 nucleotides are TGCGCCAGCAGCCCGGGAACCACTTGGACGCAGTATTTT.

The V call is TRBV27, the J call TRBJ2-2; TRBD2 matches at 8 bases. The length of the CDR3 is 16 residues. Germline trimming cut 3 bases from V and 3 bases from J; bases unmatched to any gene: 6. The germline CDR1 and CDR2 sequences are MNHEY and SMNVEV (reference sequence). The CDR3 is CASSLVSGVDTGELFF. In DNA, the CDR3 is TGTGCCAGCAGTTTGGTTAGCGGGGTCGACACCGGGGAGCTGTTTTTT.

The rearrangement joins TRBV7-2 to TRBJ2-7, with D perhaps matching TRBD1 (5 bases). Trimming took off 0 bases at V and 7 bases at J, with 19 bases between the two ends. The CDR3 length is 16 residues. The germline V gene encodes CDR1 SGHTA and CDR2 FQGNSA. The CDR3: CASSLARGAGMGEQYF. CDR3 nucleotide sequence: TGTGCCAGCAGCTTAGCGCGCGGAGCAGGGATGGGGGAGCAGTACTTC.

This chain connects TRBV6-7 to TRBJ1-2, with D tentatively TRBD1 (5 bases). TRBV6-7 is designated an ORF whose function remains uncertain. Trimming removed 0 bases from V and 3 bases from J, with 11 bases in between. The CDR3 contains 15 residues. For the CDR3, the DNA is TGTGCCAGCAGTTACTCTTCCGGGGGGGACTATGGCTACACCTTC. Its translation is CASSYSSGGDYGYTF.

The rearrangement joins TRBV15 to TRBJ1-2, with TRBD1 matching 9 bases. CDR1 and CDR2 from the germline V gene are LNHNV and YYDKDF (reference sequence). V lost 3 bases, J lost 5 bases, and 10 bases stayed unmatched. There are 16 residues in the CDR3. CDR3 sequence (DNA): TGTGCCACCAGCAGCCGAGGACAGGGGAAAGTTTATGGCTACACCTTC. It specifies CATSSRGQGKVYGYTF.

The chain employs TRBV18 and TRBJ1-4; tentatively, D is TRBD1 (6 bases). The CDR3 contains 16 residues. V lost 3 bases and J 3 bases, leaving 14 bases between the germline ends. Germline CDR1 and CDR2: KGHSH and LQKENI. Written as DNA, the CDR3 is TGTGCCAGCTCACCGATATCGGGACACTCTAATGAAAAACTGTTTTTT. Amino acids: CASSPISGHSNEKLFF.